The present T cell receptor (beta chain) was sequenced within a study of blood T cell repertoires in COVID-19. Data came from immunoSEQ multiplex PCR; TCRdb stores just in-frame clones and leaves some out. The repertoire consists of around 380,000 clones, with roughly 80% occurring once and the leading ten covering under 1.2%. This CDR3 is built from 15 residues. Trimming at V came to 6 bases and at J to 3 bases, leaving 6 bases not matched to a gene. CDR1 and CDR2 (germline): MNHEY, SVGEGT. Sequencing input: peripheral blood. The sequence derives from a human donor with acute or convalescent COVID-19. The donor label of this sample is uncertain. This chain uses TRBV6-2 or TRBV6-3 with TRBJ2-2, with 8 bases fitting TRBD1. Here the CDR3 DNA reads TGTGCCAGCAGCGCCGACAGGGGTTACACCGGGGAGCTGTTTTTT. Residues: CASSADRGYTGELFF.